This T cell receptor beta chain originates from a study of early T cells in non-severe SARS-CoV-2 infection. At the level of the study: Investigators sequenced bulk RNA drawn from unsorted whole blood, and chains remained unpaired.

This clonotype has a handful of counts. MiXCR, run by TCRdb on the 5' RACE reads, gives a single entry per CDR3 protein. The repertoire holds around 98,000 distinct CDR3 sequences, with roughly 11% as singletons. The CDR3 loop spans 15 amino acids. J lost 7 bases, V lost 3 bases, and 9 bases had no gene match. Germline values: CDR1 LNHDA, CDR2 SQIVND (reference sequence). Sequenced material: whole blood. V gene TRBV19 combines with J gene TRBJ1-2, with 9 bases identical to TRBD1. This receptor was identified in an adult who was a healthcare worker with PCR-confirmed SARS-CoV-2 infection or an uninfected control (not recorded which). The CDR3 here is CASSMPGQGVFGYTF. The CDR3, as DNA: TGTGCCAGTAGTATGCCGGGACAGGGCGTCTTTGGCTACACCTTC. Combining the CDR3 with reference TRBV19 and TRBJ1-2 gives the whole variable domain DGGITQSPKYLFRKEGQNVTLSCEQNLNHDAMYWYRQDPGQGLRLIYYSQIVNDFQKGDIAEGYSVSREKKESFPLTVTSAQKNPTAFYLCASSMPGQGVFGYTFGSGTRLTVV.